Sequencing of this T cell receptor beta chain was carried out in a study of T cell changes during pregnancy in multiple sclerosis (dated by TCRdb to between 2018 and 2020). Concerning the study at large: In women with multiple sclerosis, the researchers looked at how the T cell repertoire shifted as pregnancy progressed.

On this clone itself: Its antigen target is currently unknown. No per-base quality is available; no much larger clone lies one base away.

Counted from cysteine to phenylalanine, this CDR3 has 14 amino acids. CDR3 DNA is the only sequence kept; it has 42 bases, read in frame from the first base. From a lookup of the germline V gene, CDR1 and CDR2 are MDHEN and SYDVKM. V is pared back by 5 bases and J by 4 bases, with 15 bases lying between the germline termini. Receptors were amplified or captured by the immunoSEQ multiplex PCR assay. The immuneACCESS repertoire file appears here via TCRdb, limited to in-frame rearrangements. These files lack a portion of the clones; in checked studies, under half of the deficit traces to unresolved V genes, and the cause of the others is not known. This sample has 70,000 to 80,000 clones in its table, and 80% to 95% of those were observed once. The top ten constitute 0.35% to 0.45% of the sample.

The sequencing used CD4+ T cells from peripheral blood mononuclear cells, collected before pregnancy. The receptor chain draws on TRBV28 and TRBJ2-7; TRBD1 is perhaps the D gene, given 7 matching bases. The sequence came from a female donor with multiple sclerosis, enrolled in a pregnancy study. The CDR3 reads CASSRQGLFYEQYF. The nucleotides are TGTGCCAGCAGTCGACAGGGACTCTTTTACGAGCAGTACTTC.